The 2 T cell receptor beta chains listed next were all sequenced from one sample in a study of blood T cell repertoires in COVID-19. Clones were read by immunoSEQ multiplex PCR, and TCRdb kept only the in-frame ones, dropping some. The sample has 150,000 to 200,000 clones, about 85% seen once. The sequenced sample was PBMCs or T cells enriched from blood (not recorded which). Receptor source: a woman aged 40 to 50 in a cohort exposed to, infected with or recovered from COVID-19 (not recorded which).

The rearrangement joins TRBV7-9 to TRBJ2-1; the match to TRBD1 covers 9 bases. V shed 3 bases and J 5 bases; nucleotides not matched to a gene: 8. This CDR3 spans 16 amino acids. Per germline, CDR1 SEHNR and CDR2 FQNEAQ (reference sequence). The CDR3 loop is CASSFPGTGLDNEQFF. The CDR3 region has the DNA TGTGCCAGCAGCTTCCCCGGGACAGGGTTGGACAATGAGCAGTTCTTC.

The chain carries TRBV5-1 and TRBJ1-2; 7 bases line up with TRBD1. Looked up from germline, CDR1 is SGHRS and CDR2 is YFSETQ. This CDR3 is built from 17 residues. After removal of 0 bases from V and 0 bases from J, the junction contained 8 bases not matched to a gene. CDR3 nucleotide sequence: TGCGCCAGCAGCTTGGCCGTCACAGGGGAGTCTAACTATGGCTACACCTTC. Its translation: CASSLAVTGESNYGYTF.